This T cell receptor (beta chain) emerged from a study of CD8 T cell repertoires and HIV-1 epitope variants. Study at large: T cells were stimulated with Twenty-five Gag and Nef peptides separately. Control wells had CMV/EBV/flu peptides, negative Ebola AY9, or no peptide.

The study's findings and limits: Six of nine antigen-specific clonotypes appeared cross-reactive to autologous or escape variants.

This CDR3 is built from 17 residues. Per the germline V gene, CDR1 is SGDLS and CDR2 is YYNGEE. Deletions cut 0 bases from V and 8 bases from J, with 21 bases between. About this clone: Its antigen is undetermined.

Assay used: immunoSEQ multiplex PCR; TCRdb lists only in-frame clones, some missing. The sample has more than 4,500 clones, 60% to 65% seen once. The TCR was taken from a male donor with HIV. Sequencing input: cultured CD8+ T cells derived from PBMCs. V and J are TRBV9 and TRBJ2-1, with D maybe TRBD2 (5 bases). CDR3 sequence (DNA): TGTGCCAGCAGCGTAGGGGGAGCCGCGGGCCCTGGAGATGAGCAGTTCTTC. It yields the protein CASSVGGAAGPGDEQFF.